This entry lists 20 T cell receptor beta chains sequenced from one sample in a study of cytomegalovirus exposure and HLA in healthy donors. The PCR had 60 Vbeta and 13 Jbeta primers. Only in-frame clones appear in the TCRdb table, and some are missing; sequencing was by immunoSEQ multiplex PCR. The data contain under 250,000 clones, approximately 85% of them seen just once; the ten biggest clones take up about 2.3%. The sample taken for sequencing was PBMCs. The receptor set was obtained from a woman between 50 and 59 years old in good health and CMV-seronegative.

The chain is built from TRBV11-2 and TRBJ2-7; 8 bases map to TRBD1. CDR3 length: 13 residues. Germline CDR1 SGHAT, CDR2 FQNNGV. V lost 6 bases and J lost 3; bases outside the gene matches: 4. CDR3 protein: CASSRDRLYEQYF. The CDR3 region has the DNA TGTGCCAGCAGTCGGGACAGGCTCTACGAGCAGTACTTC.

This chain connects TRBV2 to TRBJ2-4; D not resolved. Germline CDR1 reads SNHLY; CDR2 reads FYNNEI. V lost 7 bases to trimming and J lost 12 bases, with 16 bases between them. The CDR3 has 12 residues. DNA of the CDR3: TGTGCCAGCAACGACCCGTCAGACACTCAGTACTTC. Residues: CASNDPSDTQYF.

The rearrangement uses TRBV5-1 and TRBJ2-5; D perhaps matches TRBD2 (5 bases). The V gene lost 3 bases and the J gene lost 5 bases, with 11 bases spanning the gap. The CDR3 is 13 residues long. CDR1 and CDR2 (germline): SGHRS, YFSETQ. CDR3: CASSWEKRETQYF. DNA of the CDR3: TGCGCCAGCAGCTGGGAGAAGAGGGAGACCCAGTACTTC.

The chain links TRBV7-2 to TRBJ2-1; D gene ambiguous. The CDR3 is made up of 13 amino acids. CDR1 and CDR2 from the germline V gene are SGHTA and FQGNSA. The V and J ends lost 0 bases and 4 bases respectively, with 4 bases between them. CDR3 bases: TGTGCCAGCAGCTTAGCCGTATACAATGAGCAGTTCTTC. Protein sequence: CASSLAVYNEQFF.

The rearrangement joins TRBV18 to TRBJ1-1; tentatively, D is TRBD1 (6 bases). Trimming took 2 bases from V and 2 from J, leaving 21 bases between them. CDR1 is KGHSH and CDR2 is LQKENI in the germline V gene. This CDR3 has 18 amino acids. The CDR3 sequence: CASSPDRPITVTNTEAFF. The DNA for the CDR3 is TGTGCCAGCTCACCAGACAGGCCCATCACCGTTACTAACACTGAAGCTTTCTTT.

The sample holds one count of this clone. The chain has TRBV9 and TRBJ2-1, with 7 bases identical to TRBD2. CDR3 size: 15 residues. The ends lost 0 bases at V and 6 bases at J; junction bases unmatched: 6. CDR1 and CDR2 from the germline V gene are SGDLS and YYNGEE. The CDR3 coding sequence is TGTGCCAGCAGCGTAGATCTGCGGGGGAGCAATGAGCAGTTCTTC. Amino acid sequence: CASSVDLRGSNEQFF.

The gene calls are TRBV11-2 and TRBJ2-7; D gene unclear. The ends were cut back, 4 bases at V and 6 bases at J, with 13 bases in the middle. The CDR3 is made up of 13 amino acids. The V gene's germline CDR1 is SGHAT and CDR2 FQNNGV. This chain's CDR3 is CASSSRGVVEQYF. CDR3 coding DNA: TGTGCCAGCAGCTCCCGAGGCGTCGTCGAGCAGTACTTC.

The V gene is TRBV6-5, the J gene TRBJ1-5; D uncertain. CDR3 length: 15 residues. Trimming removed 7 bases at V and 1 base at J, with 14 bases between. Germline values: CDR1 MNHEY, CDR2 SVGAGI. The CDR3 nucleotides read TGTGCCAGCAAGGCGCGGGCACCGAGCAATCAGCCCCAGCATTTT. Translation gives CASKARAPSNQPQHF.

This chain links TRBV19 with TRBJ2-5; TRBD1 matches 7 bases. The germline V gene encodes CDR1 LNHDA and CDR2 SQIVND (reference sequence). This CDR3 has 14 amino acids. Trimming at V came to 4 bases and at J to 1 base, leaving 3 bases not matched to a gene. The CDR3 nucleotides are TGTGCCAGTAGTAAGGACAGGACCCAAGAGACCCAGTACTTC. Translating it yields CASSKDRTQETQYF.

The chain links TRBV5-4 to TRBJ2-3, with TRBD1 matching over 10 bases. CDR3 size: 16 residues. Germline CDR1 SGHNT, CDR2 YYREEE (reference sequence). After removal of 0 bases from V and 4 bases from J, the junction contained 5 bases not matched to a gene. CDR3 region: CASSLGTGTGADTQYF. Written as DNA, the CDR3 is TGTGCCAGCAGCTTGGGAACCGGGACAGGGGCAGATACGCAGTATTTT.

The chain combines TRBV14 with TRBJ2-1; 9 nucleotides align to TRBD1. The CDR3 is 17 residues long. Looked up from germline, CDR1 is SGHDN and CDR2 is FVKESK. J was trimmed by 0 bases and V by 2 bases; bases with no gene match: 5. The CDR3 spells CASSQLGQGSSYNEQFF. DNA for the CDR3: TGTGCCAGCAGCCAACTCGGACAGGGGAGCTCCTACAATGAGCAGTTCTTC.

This chain uses TRBV30 with TRBJ2-1, with TRBD1 as a possible D gene (6 bases). Germline CDR1 reads GTSNPN; CDR2 reads SVGIG (reference sequence). This CDR3 spans 14 amino acids. With 4 bases removed from V and 2 bases from J, the gap between germline ends came to 12 bases. CDR3 nucleotides: TGTGCCTGGATTAGGGGGACACCCTACAATGAGCAGTTCTTC. Its translation is CAWIRGTPYNEQFF.

This chain uses TRBV21-1 with TRBJ1-5. TRBV21-1 is an annotated pseudogene. This CDR3 contains 19 residues. The chain's CDR3 is CASSKAPGRESYSNQPQHF. CDR3 nucleotide sequence: TGTGCCAGCAGCAAAGCTCCGGGACGGGAGTCATATAGCAATCAGCCCCAGCATTTT.

This clone was seen only once. This chain uses TRBV5-5 with TRBJ2-1; 9 nucleotides line up with TRBD1. The CDR3 extends over 16 amino acids. J lost 8 bases, V lost 3 bases, and 12 bases had no gene match. Germline V CDR1 and CDR2: SGHKS, YYEKEE (reference sequence). CDR3 protein: CASSYSWDRDMYEQFF. The CDR3 DNA reads TGTGCCAGCAGCTATTCGTGGGACAGGGATATGTATGAGCAGTTCTTC.

This sequence joins TRBV7-6 and TRBJ2-7; 9 nucleotides agree with TRBD1. This CDR3 region has 17 residues. Per germline, CDR1 SGHVS and CDR2 FNYEAQ. V gave up 3 bases and J gave up 1 base; unmatched junction bases: 10. Here the CDR3 DNA reads TGTGCCAGCAGCTTTGCCTCGGGACAGGGTAATTCCTACGAGCAGTACTTC. Translating it yields CASSFASGQGNSYEQYF.

This clone was detected once. The chain recombines TRBV5-1 with TRBJ1-2, with 7 nucleotides matching TRBD1. Looked up from germline, CDR1 is SGHRS and CDR2 is YFSETQ. The V and J ends lost 1 base and 7 bases, in that order; junction bases with no gene match: 7. The CDR3 consists of 14 residues. The CDR3 DNA is TGCGCCAGCAGCTTGAAAGGGCAGGGGGGTGGCTACACCTTC. Amino acid sequence: CASSLKGQGGGYTF.

The chain uses TRBV5-1 and TRBJ1-1; tentative D call: TRBD1 (6 bases). This CDR3 has 15 residues. Per germline, CDR1 SGHRS and CDR2 YFSETQ. Trimming pared 5 bases from V and 0 bases from J, leaving 14 bases between. CDR3 region: CASRGQSSMNTEAFF. The CDR3 DNA is TGCGCCAGCAGAGGACAGAGCTCCATGAACACTGAAGCTTTCTTT.

The genes are TRBV30 and TRBJ2-7, with TRBD2 matching 12 bases. Germline CDR1 reads GTSNPN; CDR2 reads SVGIG (reference sequence). The CDR3 loop spans 17 amino acids. V gave up 2 bases and J gave up 7 bases; unmatched junction bases: 15. CDR3 sequence: CAWSPKPRLAGDGEQYF. CDR3 bases: TGTGCCTGGAGTCCCAAACCCCGACTAGCGGGAGACGGGGAGCAGTACTTC.

J is TRBJ2-3 and V is TRBV2; TRBD1 matches 9 bases. The CDR3 runs to 16 residues. J was trimmed by 3 bases and V by 4 bases; bases with no gene match: 8. Germline CDR1 and CDR2: SNHLY and FYNNEI. The CDR3 DNA is TGTGCCAGCAGTGCTAACAGGGGGCGCGGGACAGATACGCAGTATTTT. Its protein product is CASSANRGRGTDTQYF.

V usage is TRBV5-1 and J usage is TRBJ2-3; the D gene is possibly TRBD2 (6 bases). CDR3 length equals 14 residues. The germline V gene encodes CDR1 SGHRS and CDR2 YFSETQ. V was clipped by 4 bases and J by 2 bases, with 11 bases between them. The CDR3 spells CASSPGRTTDTQYF. For the CDR3, the DNA is TGCGCCAGCAGCCCCGGGAGAACCACAGATACGCAGTATTTT. The full variable domain, completed using reference TRBV5-1 and TRBJ2-3, is KAGVTQTPRYLIKTRGQQVTLSCSPISGHRSVSWYQQTPGQGLQFLFEYFSETQRNKGNFPGRFSGRQFSNSRSEMNVSTLELGDSALYLCASSPGRTTDTQYFGPGTRLTVL.